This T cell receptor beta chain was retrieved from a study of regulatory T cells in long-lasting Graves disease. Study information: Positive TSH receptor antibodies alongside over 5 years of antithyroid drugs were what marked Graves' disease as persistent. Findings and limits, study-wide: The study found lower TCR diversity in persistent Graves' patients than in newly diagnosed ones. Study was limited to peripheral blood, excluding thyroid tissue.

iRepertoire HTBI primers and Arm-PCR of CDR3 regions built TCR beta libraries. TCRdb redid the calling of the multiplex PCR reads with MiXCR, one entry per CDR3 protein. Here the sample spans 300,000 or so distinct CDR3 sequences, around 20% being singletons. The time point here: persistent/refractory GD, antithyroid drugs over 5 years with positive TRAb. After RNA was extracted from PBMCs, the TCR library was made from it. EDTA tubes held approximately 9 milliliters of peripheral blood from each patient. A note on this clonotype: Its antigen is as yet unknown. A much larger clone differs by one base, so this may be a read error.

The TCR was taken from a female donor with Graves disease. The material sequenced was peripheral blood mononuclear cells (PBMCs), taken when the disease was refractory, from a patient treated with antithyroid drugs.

The CDR3 DNA reads TGTGCCAGCAGTTTCTTTGACAGGGGGCGTGATGGCTGCACCTTC. Residues: CASSFFDRGRDGCTF. The genes are TRBV27 and TRBJ1-2; 10 nucleotides line up with TRBD1. CDR1 is MNHEY, CDR2 SMNVEV, per germline (reference sequence). The length of the CDR3 is 15 residues.